This T cell receptor beta chain was sequenced in a study of cytomegalovirus exposure and HLA in healthy donors. The CDR3 spans 15 residues. V shed 6 bases and J 0 bases; nucleotides not matched to a gene: 6. Germline V gene sequence: CDR1 LNHDA, CDR2 SQIVND (reference sequence). The repertoire was sequenced with immunoSEQ multiplex PCR; TCRdb's copy has only in-frame clones and lacks some. The table shows about 120,000 clones, with roughly 88% occurring only once. The chain couples TRBV19 to TRBJ2-3, with 7 nucleotides matching TRBD1. The sample was PBMCs. The TCR comes from a woman aged 18 to 35 in good health and CMV-seropositive. CDR3 amino acids: CASSLQGESTDTQYF. DNA of the CDR3: TGTGCCAGTAGCCTTCAGGGGGAAAGCACAGATACGCAGTATTTT. The entire variable domain, with the rest obtained from reference TRBV19 and TRBJ2-3, is as follows: DGGITQSPKYLFRKEGQNVTLSCEQNLNHDAMYWYRQDPGQGLRLIYYSQIVNDFQKGDIAEGYSVSREKKESFPLTVTSAQKNPTAFYLCASSLQGESTDTQYFGPGTRLTVL.